The 28 T cell receptor beta chains given below trace back to one sample, sequenced in a study of cytomegalovirus exposure and HLA in healthy donors. PCR involved 60 Vbeta and 13 Jbeta primers. Clones were read by immunoSEQ multiplex PCR, and TCRdb kept only the in-frame ones, dropping some. This sample has approximately 140,000 clones, with approximately 85% found just once. Sequenced sample: PBMCs. The source is a man in his fifties in good health and CMV-seropositive.

This clone came up a few times. V and J are TRBV5-1 and TRBJ2-6; weak D call: TRBD1 (6 bases). This CDR3 is 18 amino acids long. The V gene lost 0 bases and the J gene lost 0 bases, with 13 bases spanning the gap. Germline CDR1 SGHRS, CDR2 YFSETQ. In nucleotides, the CDR3 is TGCGCCAGCAGCTTGGGAGGGACAACGAGCTCTGGGGCCAACGTCCTGACTTTC. Protein sequence: CASSLGGTTSSGANVLTF.

V gene TRBV27 combines with J gene TRBJ2-1; maybe TRBD1 (5 bases). CDR3 length: 13 amino acids. The V gene's germline CDR1 is MNHEY and CDR2 SMNVEV (reference sequence). Trimming stripped 5 bases from V and 6 bases from J, with 11 bases between. The DNA of the CDR3 is TGTGCCAGCAGTCCCACAGGTTCCAATGAGCAGTTCTTC. It specifies CASSPTGSNEQFF.

This clone was picked up one time. This rearrangement joins TRBV5-1 to TRBJ2-7; 10 nucleotides match TRBD2. This CDR3 comprises 15 residues. Germline values: CDR1 SGHRS, CDR2 YFSETQ. The V and J ends lost 9 bases and 0 bases, in that order; junction bases with no gene match: 9. The CDR3 DNA is TGCGCCACCGCCCAGCGGGAGGGCCCCTCCTACGAGCAGTACTTC. It translates to CATAQREGPSYEQYF.

The chain recombines TRBV29-1 with TRBJ1-3; no definite D call. Trimming pared 0 bases from V and 0 bases from J, leaving 12 bases between. The CDR3 is made up of 16 amino acids. Germline V gene data show CDR1 as SQVTM and CDR2 as ANQGSEA. DNA of the CDR3: TGCAGCGTTGAAGAAAGAGGCGTTTTCTCTGGAAACACCATATATTTT. Translated, it gives CSVEERGVFSGNTIYF.

This clone was recorded a few times. The chain is built from TRBV2 and TRBJ2-7, with D perhaps TRBD1 (5 bases). Trimming cost V 6 bases and J 0 bases, with 9 bases left between them. This CDR3 comprises 13 residues. The V gene's germline CDR1 is SNHLY and CDR2 FYNNEI. CDR3 in amino acids: CASRGAFSYEQYF. Written as DNA, the CDR3 is TGTGCCAGCAGAGGGGCTTTCTCCTACGAGCAGTACTTC.

This clone was counted a few times. The rearrangement uses TRBV7-9 and TRBJ1-4; no clear D. Per germline, CDR1 SEHNR and CDR2 FQNEAQ (reference sequence). The V end lost 1 base, the J end lost 1 base, and 7 bases lay between the germline ends. The CDR3 is 15 residues long. CDR3 DNA sequence: TGTGCCAGCAGCTTAGTCGAGGGAACTAATGAAAAACTGTTTTTT. The encoded protein is CASSLVEGTNEKLFF.

The chain couples TRBV5-4 to TRBJ2-1; 9 bases map to TRBD1. This CDR3 contains 16 residues. Germline CDR1 SGHNT, CDR2 YYREEE (reference sequence). V trimming: 4 bases; J trimming: 1 base; junction bases outside the gene matches: 6. Here the CDR3 DNA reads TGTGCCAGCAGCCCAGGTGGACAGGGGTCCTACAATGAGCAGTTCTTC. As protein: CASSPGGQGSYNEQFF.

The table lists this clone with a few counts. This chain uses TRBV7-8 with TRBJ2-7; 7 positions match TRBD2. The germline V gene has CDR1 SGHVS and CDR2 FQNEAQ. The CDR3 spans 14 residues. V was pared by 4 bases and J by 4 bases, with 7 bases of the junction left unmatched. The CDR3 reads CASSSLADPYEQYF. The CDR3 DNA is TGTGCCAGCAGCTCTCTAGCGGACCCGTACGAGCAGTACTTC.

Judged by abundance, this clone is medium-sized. This chain joins TRBV19 and TRBJ2-1; D remains unclear. The CDR3 has 15 amino acids. The V and J ends lost 1 base and 7 bases respectively, with 14 bases between them. CDR1 and CDR2 (germline): LNHDA, SQIVND (reference sequence). Here the CDR3 reads CASSIGPLEHNEQFF. CDR3 DNA: TGTGCCAGTAGTATAGGCCCCCTCGAGCATAATGAGCAGTTCTTC.

The chain carries TRBV10-3 and TRBJ2-3; 8 nucleotides align to TRBD2. The V segment lost 11 bases and the J segment 3 bases; nucleotides outside the gene matches: 10. Germline loops: CDR1 ENHRY, CDR2 SYGVKD. The CDR3 is 14 amino acids. The CDR3 coding sequence is TGTGCCTCCACTGTCGGGAGGGGTACAGATACGCAGTATTTT. Translated: CASTVGRGTDTQYF.

The chain joins TRBV15 to TRBJ1-4; a weak D match, TRBD1 (6 bases). The CDR3 contains 16 residues. Germline V CDR1 and CDR2: LNHNV, YYDKDF (reference sequence). Trimming removed 0 bases at V and 4 bases at J, with 12 bases between. Here the CDR3 DNA reads TGTGCCACCAGCAGAGACCGAGGGGGTCTTAATGAAAAACTGTTTTTT. Its protein is CATSRDRGGLNEKLFF.

The gene calls are TRBV28 and TRBJ2-2, with unresolved D. The CDR3 sequence is 14 residues long. Trimming stripped 4 bases from V and 6 bases from J, with 12 bases between. Germline CDR1 reads MDHEN; CDR2 reads SYDVKM. Here the CDR3 DNA reads TGTGCCAGCAGTTCCTATACGGTCGCCGGGGAGCTGTTTTTT. Translated, it gives CASSSYTVAGELFF.

The chain couples TRBV19 to TRBJ1-5; D remains ambiguous. Germline V gene lookup returns CDR1 LNHDA and CDR2 SQIVND (reference sequence). Trimming removed 3 bases from V and 5 bases from J, with 5 bases in between. This CDR3 region has 12 residues. For the CDR3, the DNA is TGTGCCAGTAGTATCCGGGATCAGCCCCAGCATTTT. Translation: CASSIRDQPQHF.

The chain employs TRBV19 and TRBJ2-7; maybe TRBD2 (6 bases). Per the germline V gene, CDR1 is LNHDA and CDR2 is SQIVND (reference sequence). Deletions cut 5 bases from V and 3 bases from J, with 14 bases between. This CDR3 is built from 14 residues. In DNA, the CDR3 is TGTGCCAGTAGTCGGGACGGGAGATACTACGAGCAGTACTTC. Its translation: CASSRDGRYYEQYF.

The chain couples TRBV6-1 to TRBJ2-3; TRBD2 matches at 7 bases. The CDR3 runs 15 residues. The V and J ends lost 5 bases and 2 bases, in that order; junction bases with no gene match: 7. CDR1 MNHNS and CDR2 SASEGT come from the germline V gene. The CDR3 here is CASSLLAVDTDTQYF. In DNA, the CDR3 is TGTGCCAGCAGTCTGCTAGCGGTCGACACAGATACGCAGTATTTT.

Concerning this clone: Distinct nucleotide sequences in the sample also encode this CDR3. This rearrangement joins TRBV5-1 to TRBJ1-1, with 9 bases that match TRBD1. Germline loops: CDR1 SGHRS, CDR2 YFSETQ. The CDR3 consists of 13 residues. The junction had 2 bases not matched to a gene; V was cut back by 3 bases and J by 5 bases. CDR3 loop: CASSSDRGTEAFF. CDR3 DNA: TGCGCCAGCAGCTCCGACAGGGGGACTGAAGCTTTCTTT.

The chain links TRBV9 to TRBJ2-1; D is perhaps TRBD2 (6 bases). V lost 4 bases and J lost 7, with 18 bases in between. CDR1 is SGDLS and CDR2 is YYNGEE in the germline V gene. The CDR3 runs 15 residues. CDR3 DNA: TGTGCCAGCAGCCGCCAAATGCACGGAGGGAATGAGCAGTTCTTC. Its protein product is CASSRQMHGGNEQFF. Drawing the rest from reference TRBV9 and TRBJ2-1, the complete variable domain is DSGVTQTPKHLITATGQRVTLRCSPRSGDLSVYWYQQSLDQGLQFLIQYYNGEERAKGNILERFSAQQFPDLHSELNLSSLELGDSALYFCASSRQMHGGNEQFFGPGTRLTVL.

The chain is built from TRBV5-1 and TRBJ2-1; 10 bases map to TRBD2. The CDR3 sequence is 15 residues long. V shed 4 bases and J 9 bases; nucleotides not matched to a gene: 10. Germline assignment: CDR1 SGHRS and CDR2 YFSETQ. CDR3 bases: TGCGCCAGCAGCAGGCTAGCGGGAGACTCCCCTGAGCAGTTCTTC. Its protein is CASSRLAGDSPEQFF.

A single count supports this clone. The chain uses TRBV29-1 and TRBJ1-1; 7 bases are shared with TRBD1. The germline CDR1 and CDR2 sequences are SQVTM and ANQGSEA. The CDR3 has 14 amino acids. V was clipped by 6 bases and J by 0 bases; unmatched bases: 7. This chain's CDR3 is CSVPKTGLNTEAFF. CDR3 nucleotide sequence: TGCAGCGTGCCTAAGACAGGGTTGAACACTGAAGCTTTCTTT. The entire variable domain, with the rest obtained from reference TRBV29-1 and TRBJ1-1, is as follows: SAVISQKPSRDICQRGTSLTIQCQVDSQVTMMFWYRQQPGQSLTLIATANQGSEATYESGFVIDKFPISRPNLTFSTLTVSNMSPEDSSIYLCSVPKTGLNTEAFFGQGTRLTVV.

The V gene is TRBV6-1, the J gene TRBJ1-6; possible D gene TRBD1, 6 bases. V lost 2 bases and J lost 7, with 15 bases in between. CDR3 size: 16 residues. Germline V gene data show CDR1 as MNHNS and CDR2 as SASEGT. This chain's CDR3 is CASSERDTGNNSPLHF. In nucleotides, the CDR3 is TGTGCCAGCAGTGAAAGGGATACAGGGAACAATTCACCCCTCCACTTT.

This CDR3 reads CASSETGGSYEQYF. DNA of the CDR3: TGCGCCAGCAGCGAGACAGGGGGCTCCTACGAGCAGTACTTC. The V gene is TRBV5-1, the J gene TRBJ2-7; TRBD1 agrees at 9 bases. Per germline, CDR1 SGHRS and CDR2 YFSETQ. Germline trimming cut 4 bases from V and 0 bases from J; bases unmatched to any gene: 2. This CDR3 has 14 amino acids.

This chain uses TRBV9 with TRBJ2-7; 12 bases fit TRBD2. CDR1 and CDR2 (germline): SGDLS, YYNGEE. V shed 0 bases and J 3 bases; nucleotides not matched to a gene: 4. The CDR3 is 16 amino acids. The CDR3 spells CASSVGWTSGNYEQYF. CDR3 DNA sequence: TGTGCCAGCAGCGTAGGATGGACTAGCGGGAACTACGAGCAGTACTTC.

The chain joins TRBV2 to TRBJ2-3; unclear D gene. This CDR3 comprises 12 residues. The ends were cut back, 2 bases at V and 6 bases at J, with 6 bases in the middle. CDR1 SNHLY and CDR2 FYNNEI come from the germline V gene. The CDR3 protein is CASSEQSDTQYF. Here the CDR3 DNA reads TGTGCCAGCAGTGAACAGTCCGATACGCAGTATTTT.

J is TRBJ2-1 and V is TRBV9; TRBD1 agrees at 7 bases. This CDR3 region has 15 residues. J lost 2 bases, V lost 2 bases, and 4 bases had no gene match. Germline CDR1 is SGDLS and CDR2 is YYNGEE. Here the CDR3 reads CASSVTGDPYNEQFF. CDR3 coding DNA: TGTGCCAGCAGCGTCACAGGGGATCCCTACAATGAGCAGTTCTTC.

The CDR3: CASSLNRIQETQYF. The CDR3, as DNA: TGTGCCAGCAGCTTAAACAGAATCCAAGAGACCCAGTACTTC. This chain links TRBV11-2 with TRBJ2-5, with D uncertain. V was cut by 2 bases and J by 1 base, with 8 bases left in between. This CDR3 region has 14 residues. Germline CDR1 is SGHAT and CDR2 is FQNNGV.

The chain carries TRBV6-1 and TRBJ1-6, with a possible D match to TRBD1 (5 bases). The CDR3 has 15 residues. Germline-derived CDR1 and CDR2 are MNHNS and SASEGT. Trimming pared 6 bases from V and 9 bases from J, leaving 18 bases between. CDR3 bases: TGTGCCAGCAGCCCGTCCATAGGGAGGGGTTCACCCCTCCACTTT. This sequence encodes CASSPSIGRGSPLHF.

The chain combines TRBV6-1 with TRBJ2-7; no firm D call. Germline loops: CDR1 MNHNS, CDR2 SASEGT. The CDR3 is 11 residues long. The V end was cut by 3 bases, the J end by 4 bases, with 4 bases between. CDR3 coding DNA: TGTGCCAGCAGTGATCAGTACGAGCAGTACTTC. Its translation is CASSDQYEQYF.

The chain combines TRBV28 with TRBJ1-1, with 8 bases lining up with TRBD1. V was pared by 2 bases and J by 3 bases, with 8 bases of the junction left unmatched. This CDR3 contains 16 residues. Looked up from germline, CDR1 is MDHEN and CDR2 is SYDVKM. This chain's CDR3 is CASSLPRQGWYTEAFF. Written as DNA, the CDR3 is TGTGCCAGCAGTTTACCCCGACAGGGGTGGTACACTGAAGCTTTCTTT.